This T cell receptor (beta chain) was sequenced for a study of T cells in Graves' hyperthyroidism and ophthalmopathy. Points from the study as a whole: A median about 6.2 months before onset, the model predicted ophthalmopathy.

Many counts were recorded for this clonotype. Antigen specificity is unknown. RNA transcripts served as the template for amplifying TCR beta CDR3 regions. The HTBI primer set was used in a first-round RT-PCR of the TCR CDR3. TCRdb re-derived calls from the multiplex PCR reads in MiXCR, one entry per CDR3 protein. In the table there are approximately 400,000 distinct CDR3 sequences, around 16% of which are singletons. The CDR3 runs 13 residues. CDR1 DFQATT and CDR2 SNEGSKA come from the germline V gene (reference sequence). The sequencing input was blood. The sequence derives from a woman aged 18-35 years with Graves' hyperthyroidism. The chain joins TRBV20-1 to TRBJ1-1; D uncertain. The CDR3 is CVGVEVGNTEAFF. CDR3 DNA: TGCGTGGGTGTGGAGGTTGGGAACACTGAAGCTTTCTTT.